The clone carrying this TCR beta chain showed up just a few times. Its antigen is unknown. CDR3 size: 15 residues. Germline CDR1 MNHNS, CDR2 SASEGT. The V gene end was trimmed by 5 bases and the J gene end by 5 bases; junction bases not matched to a gene: 7. This sample was taken from a study of response to subunit inactivated influenza vaccine. TCRdb re-called the RT-PCR reads with MiXCR, one entry per CDR3 protein. The sample includes a few hundred thousand distinct CDR3 sequences, 11% to 15% seen only once; the top ten take 11%. Overall study findings and caveats: Each seasonal influenza vaccination, the authors suggested, recruits few new T cells.

This chain links TRBV6-1 with TRBJ2-5; TRBD1 matches at 11 bases. Sequencing used PBMCs from blood, obtained roughly 12 days after vaccination. This clonotype was sampled from a man aged 45-60 years who received an inactivated influenza vaccine. The CDR3 region has the DNA TGTGCCAGCAGTAAGGACAGGGGGCTTGTGGAGACCCAGTACTTC. Translating gives CASSKDRGLVETQYF.